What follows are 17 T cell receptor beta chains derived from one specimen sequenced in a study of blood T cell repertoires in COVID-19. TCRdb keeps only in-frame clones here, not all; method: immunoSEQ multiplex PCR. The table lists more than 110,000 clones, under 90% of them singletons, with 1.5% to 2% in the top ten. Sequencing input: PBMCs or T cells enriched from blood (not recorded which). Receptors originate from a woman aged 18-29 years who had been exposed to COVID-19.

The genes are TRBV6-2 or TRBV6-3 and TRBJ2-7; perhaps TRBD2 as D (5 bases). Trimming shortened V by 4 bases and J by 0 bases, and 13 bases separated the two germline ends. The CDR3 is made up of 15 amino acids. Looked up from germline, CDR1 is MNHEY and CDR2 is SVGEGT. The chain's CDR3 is CASSSGSAYSYEQYF. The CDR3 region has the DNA TGTGCCAGCAGTTCCGGTAGCGCTTACTCCTACGAGCAGTACTTC.

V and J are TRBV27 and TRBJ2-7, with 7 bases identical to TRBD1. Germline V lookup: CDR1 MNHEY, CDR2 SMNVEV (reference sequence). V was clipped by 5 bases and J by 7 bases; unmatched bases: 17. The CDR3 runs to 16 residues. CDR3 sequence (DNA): TGTGCCAGCAGTGGGACCGGGACAGCCGGCTCATGGGAGCAGTACTTC. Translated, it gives CASSGTGTAGSWEQYF.

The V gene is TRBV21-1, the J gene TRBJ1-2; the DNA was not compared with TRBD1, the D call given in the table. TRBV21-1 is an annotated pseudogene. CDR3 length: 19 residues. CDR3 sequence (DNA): TGTGCCAGCAGCCAGGTAATAATCCTCCGGGACAGGGCTCACTATGGCTACACCTTC. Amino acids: CASSQVIILRDRAHYGYTF.

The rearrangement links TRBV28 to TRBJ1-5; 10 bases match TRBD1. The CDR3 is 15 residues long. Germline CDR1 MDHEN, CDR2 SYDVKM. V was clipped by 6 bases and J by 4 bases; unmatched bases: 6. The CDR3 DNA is TGTGCCAGCAGGTACCTGGGACAGGGGAATCAGCCCCAGCATTTT. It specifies CASRYLGQGNQPQHF. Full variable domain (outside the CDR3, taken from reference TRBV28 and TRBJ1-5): DVKVTQSSRYLVKRTGEKVFLECVQDMDHENMFWYRQDPGLGLRLIYFSYDVKMKEKGDIPEGYSVSREKKERFSLILESASTNQTSMYLCASRYLGQGNQPQHFGDGTRLSIL.

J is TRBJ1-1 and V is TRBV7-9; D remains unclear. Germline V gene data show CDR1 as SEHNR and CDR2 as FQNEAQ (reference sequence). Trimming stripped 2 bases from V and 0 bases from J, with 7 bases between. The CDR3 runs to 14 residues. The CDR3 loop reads CASSLNPMNTEAFF. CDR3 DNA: TGTGCCAGCAGCTTAAATCCTATGAACACTGAAGCTTTCTTT. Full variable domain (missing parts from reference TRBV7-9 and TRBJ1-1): DTGVSQNPRHKITKRGQNVTFRCDPISEHNRLYWYRQTLGQGPEFLTYFQNEAQLEKSRLLSDRFSAERPKGSFSTLEIQRTEQGDSAMYLCASSLNPMNTEAFFGQGTRLTVV.

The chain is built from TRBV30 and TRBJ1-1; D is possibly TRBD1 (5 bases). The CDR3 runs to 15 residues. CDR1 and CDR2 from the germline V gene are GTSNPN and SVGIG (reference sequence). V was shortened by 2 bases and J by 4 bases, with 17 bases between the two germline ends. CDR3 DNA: TGTGCCTGGAGTCTACGCCCTGGGGCGACCACTGAAGCTTTCTTT. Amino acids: CAWSLRPGATTEAFF.

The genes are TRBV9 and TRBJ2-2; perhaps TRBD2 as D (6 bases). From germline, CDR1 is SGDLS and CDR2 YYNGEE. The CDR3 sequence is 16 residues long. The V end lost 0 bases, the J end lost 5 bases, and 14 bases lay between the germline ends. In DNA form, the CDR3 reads TGTGCCAGCAGCGTAGACGGGGGAGTGGCGACCGGGGAGCTGTTTTTT. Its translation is CASSVDGGVATGELFF.

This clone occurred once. CDR3 residues: CASSLGGRGYEQYF. Here the CDR3 DNA reads TGTGCCAGCAGCTTAGGAGGACGGGGCTACGAGCAGTACTTC. The chain combines TRBV11-2 with TRBJ2-7, with D perhaps TRBD2 (5 bases). Germline V gives CDR1 SGHAT, CDR2 FQNNGV. This CDR3 has 14 residues. The V end lost 1 base, the J end lost 3 bases, and 10 bases lay between the germline ends.

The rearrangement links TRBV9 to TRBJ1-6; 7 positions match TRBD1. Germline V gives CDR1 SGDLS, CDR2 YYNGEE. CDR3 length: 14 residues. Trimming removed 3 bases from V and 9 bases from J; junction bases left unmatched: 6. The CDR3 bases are TGTGCCAGCAGCGCTCACCGACAGGGTTCACCCCTCCACTTT. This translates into CASSAHRQGSPLHF.

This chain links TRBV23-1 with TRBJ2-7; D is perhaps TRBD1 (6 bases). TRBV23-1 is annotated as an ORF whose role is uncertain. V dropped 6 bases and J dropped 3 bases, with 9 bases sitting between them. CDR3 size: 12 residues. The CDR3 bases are TGCGCCAGCAGGACAGGCCACTACGAGCAGTACTTC. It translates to CASRTGHYEQYF.

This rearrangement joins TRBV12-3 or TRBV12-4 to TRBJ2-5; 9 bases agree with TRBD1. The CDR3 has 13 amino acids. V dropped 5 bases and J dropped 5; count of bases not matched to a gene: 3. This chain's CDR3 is CASSRDRVETQYF. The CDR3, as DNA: TGTGCCAGCAGTAGGGACAGGGTGGAGACCCAGTACTTC.

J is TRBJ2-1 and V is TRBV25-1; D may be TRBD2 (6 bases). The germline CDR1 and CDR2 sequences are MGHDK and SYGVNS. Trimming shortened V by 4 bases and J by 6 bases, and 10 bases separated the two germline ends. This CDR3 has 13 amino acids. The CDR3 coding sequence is TGTGCCAGCAGTGCTTCGGGAGTCAATGAGCAGTTCTTC. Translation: CASSASGVNEQFF.

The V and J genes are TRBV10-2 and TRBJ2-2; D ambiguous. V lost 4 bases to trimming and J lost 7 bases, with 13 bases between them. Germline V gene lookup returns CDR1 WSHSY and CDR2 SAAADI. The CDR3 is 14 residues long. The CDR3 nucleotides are TGCGCCAGCAGTGGCTACCTGTTTGGCGGGGAGCTGTTTTTT. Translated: CASSGYLFGGELFF.

The chain's CDR3 is CASAGTNYNEQFF. CDR3 DNA sequence: TGTGCCAGTGCCGGGACAAACTACAATGAGCAGTTCTTC. The V call is TRBV5-8, the J call TRBJ2-1; TRBD1 might be the D (6 bases). The germline CDR1 and CDR2 sequences are SGHTS and YDEGEE. CDR3 length: 13 residues. V dropped 8 bases and J dropped 3 bases, with 12 bases sitting between them.

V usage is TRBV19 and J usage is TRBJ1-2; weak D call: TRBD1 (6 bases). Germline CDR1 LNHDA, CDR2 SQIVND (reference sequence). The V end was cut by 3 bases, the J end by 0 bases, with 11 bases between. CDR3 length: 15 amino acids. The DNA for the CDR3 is TGTGCCAGTAGTATTGGGGACACAACTAACTATGGCTACACCTTC. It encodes CASSIGDTTNYGYTF.

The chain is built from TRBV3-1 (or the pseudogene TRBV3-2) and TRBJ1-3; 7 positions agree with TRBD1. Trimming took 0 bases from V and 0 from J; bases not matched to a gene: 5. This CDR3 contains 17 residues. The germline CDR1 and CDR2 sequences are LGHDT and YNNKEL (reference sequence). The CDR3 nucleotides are TGTGCCAGCAGCCAAGAGGCACAGGGGCACTCTGGAAACACCATATATTTT. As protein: CASSQEAQGHSGNTIYF.

CDR3 region: CATSDLPGLAPGELFF. The CDR3 DNA reads as TGTGCCACCAGTGATTTACCGGGACTAGCGCCCGGGGAGCTGTTTTTT. This sequence joins TRBV24-1 and TRBJ2-2; TRBD2 agrees at 10 bases. Germline CDR1 reads KGHDR; CDR2 reads SFDVKD. The junction had 4 bases not matched to a gene; V was cut back by 1 base and J by 6 bases. The CDR3 covers 16 residues.